This T cell receptor beta chain appears in the sequencing data of a study of persistence of HIV-infected CD4 T cells (dated by TCRdb to the early 2020s). With respect to the entire study: The median time the participants had spent on suppressive ART was over 7 years. CMV- and HIV-1 Gag-responding CD4+ T cells were isolated from ART-treated individuals so that antigen-driven clonal expansion of HIV-1-infected cells could be examined. Anti-CD3/anti-CD28 stimulation activated a higher proportion of cells, with a lower memory fraction, than antigen stimulation. Peripheral blood samples of up to about 200 mL were obtained at multiple time points, with the exception of a couple of participants, for whom leukapheresis was performed at a single time point. TCRbeta sequencing assessed the clonality of all cells in each sorted population, while proviral sequencing assessed the clonality of infected cells. In the cross-participant TCR cluster analysis, 8 or 9 participants were included for CMV and 6 or 7 participants were included for Gag. Here is what the overall study found, with its caveats: Only a small number of individuals took part in the study, and the range of antigens tested was limited. Enrichment of degenerate expanded CDR3beta sequences was found in antigen-responding cells, suggesting convergent selection of CD4+ responses to CMV and Gag. A correlation was observed between TCR oligoclonality and proviral oligoclonality within the same sorted populations. Bulk TCR analyses could not be restricted to the rare CMV-responding cells that actually carried HIV-1 proviruses. TCRbeta richness in CMV- and Gag-responding cells was significantly lower than in anti-CD3/anti-CD28-responding cells; CMV-responding cells had higher oligoclonality than CD3/CD28-stimulated and Gag-responding cells.

This sample's treatment or condition label indicates: suppressive antiretroviral therapy. As a nonspecific positive control representing the CD4+ T cell repertoire, the cells were stimulated with anti-CD3/anti-CD28 magnetic beads. Responding CD4+ T cells were sorted on the basis of upregulation of both CD40 ligand and CD69. Participants were HIV-1-infected adults who started suppressive ART during chronic infection. For at least 4 years, the participants' plasma HIV-1 RNA had been undetectable, below 50 copies/mL. To be included, participants needed a CD4+ T cell count above 400 cells/uL and a positive CMV serology. Before stimulation, PBMCs were isolated using density centrifugation and depleted of CD8+ T cells. Stimulation of CD8-depleted PBMCs was carried out for around 19 hours with anti-CD28/CD49d costimulation, CD40-blocking antibody and enfuvirtide, to prevent new infections. Cell sorting was done on a Beckman Coulter MoFlo Legacy or XDP sorter, and dead cells were excluded with propidium iodide. For samples with more than one million cells, genomic DNA was extracted with the QIAamp DNA Mini Kit, and for all other samples the Quick-DNA Microprep Kit was used.

Based on the germline V gene (reference sequence), the CDR1 and CDR2 sequences are MNHEY and SMNVEV. Trimming removed 6 bases from V and 4 bases from J, leaving 18 bases between the germline ends. From its cysteine to its phenylalanine, the CDR3 spans 15 amino acids. Only the CDR3 part of the read is kept: 45 bases, read in frame from the first base. The immunoSEQ hsTCRB assay version 4, run in survey mode, was used to sequence TCRbeta repertoires from genomic DNA. For TCRbeta sequencing, genomic DNA was diluted to 8 to 10 ng/uL, with up to 1 ug used per sample. On the authors' methods: TCRbeta data were analyzed in ImmunoSeq Analyzer 3.0, with diversity computed on productive nucleotide rearrangements. The improved Chao index was used to estimate lower-bound TCR diversity, and the Gini coefficient was used to estimate clonality using the Immunarch R package. When different nucleotide rearrangements encoded the same CDR3beta amino acid sequence, each rearrangement was treated as a distinct clonotype. Differential abundance analysis found TCRbeta sequences that were significantly enriched in antigen-responding cells compared with anti-CD3/anti-CD28-activated cells. TCRs were clustered by predicted peptide-MHC specificity with GLIPH2, both within individual participants and across merged participant data sets. The immuneACCESS repertoire file appears here via TCRdb, limited to in-frame rearrangements. These files lack a portion of the clones; in checked studies, under half of the deficit traces to unresolved V genes, and the cause of the others is not known. V and J calls and clone size follow that table, whereas D and trimming were derived from the DNA. This sample has under 45,000 clones in its table, and about 89% of those were observed once. Approximately 0.97% of the sample is held by the ten biggest clonotypes.

With regard to this clone: Its cognate antigen has yet to be identified. No much larger clone exists at a distance of one base, and base qualities are not known.

The sequence came from an adult man with HIV who was CMV-seropositive. The specimen was CD4+ T cells sorted from PBMCs after roughly 18-hour stimulation, collected from a patient who received antiretroviral therapy. The cell subset or site tag for this specimen amounts to: CD40L+CD69+ CD4 T cells responding to anti-CD3/anti-CD28 beads, representing the overall repertoire. The rearranged chain carries TRBV27 and TRBJ1-1; the D gene is unclear. CDR3 region: CASSPTMRVGTEAFF. The sequenced DNA is TGTGCCAGCAGCCCAACGATGAGGGTGGGCACTGAAGCTTTCTTT.